The T cell receptor (beta chain) described here comes from a study of blood T cell repertoires in COVID-19. Turning to the study itself: PBMCs, B-cell-depleted T cells, or T cells were the source of the cDNA or gDNA that made up the material.

CDR1 is SGHRS, CDR2 YFSETQ, per germline. The CDR3 extends over 17 amino acids. V lost 0 bases and J lost 3, with 18 bases in between. Clones were sequenced by immunoSEQ multiplex PCR, and TCRdb holds only the in-frame ones, with some missing. The sample carries about 120,000 clones, approximately 70% recorded once. A few counts support this clone. Sequencing was performed on peripheral blood. The chain is built from TRBV5-1 and TRBJ1-1, with D tentatively TRBD1 (6 bases). The source of this sequence is a woman in her 70s with acute or convalescent COVID-19. CDR3 in DNA: TGCGCCAGCAGCTTGGTATTCGCAGGGGAGCGGCACACTGAAGCTTTCTTT. Translated, it gives CASSLVFAGERHTEAFF.